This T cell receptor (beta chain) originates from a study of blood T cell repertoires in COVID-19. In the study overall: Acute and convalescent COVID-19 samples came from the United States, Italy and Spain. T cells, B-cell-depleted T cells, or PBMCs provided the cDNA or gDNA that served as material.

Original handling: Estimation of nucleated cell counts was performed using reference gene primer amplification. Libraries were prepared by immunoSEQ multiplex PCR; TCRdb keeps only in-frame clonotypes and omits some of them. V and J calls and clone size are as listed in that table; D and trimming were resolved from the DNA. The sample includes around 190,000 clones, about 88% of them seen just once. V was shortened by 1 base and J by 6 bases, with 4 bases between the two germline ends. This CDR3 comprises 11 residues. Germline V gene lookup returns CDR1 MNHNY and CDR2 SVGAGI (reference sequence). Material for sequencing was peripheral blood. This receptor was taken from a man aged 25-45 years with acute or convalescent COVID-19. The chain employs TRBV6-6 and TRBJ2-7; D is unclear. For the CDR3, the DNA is TGTGCCAGCAGTTACTACGGCGAGCAGTACTTC. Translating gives CASSYYGEQYF.